Listed below are T cell receptor beta chains from one sample, sequenced in a study of blood T cell repertoires in COVID-19. Method: immunoSEQ multiplex PCR; TCRdb's copy keeps in-frame clones and lacks some. The sample lists more than 200,000 clones, 80% to 90% occurring once. The sequenced material came from peripheral blood. The receptors were gathered from a woman aged 40 to 50 who had recovered from COVID-19. Both conserved end residues are part of each CDR3. D genes are given only for firm matches. Where a row states a size, it is once, few, many or the class of an expanded clone; other rows omit it.

TRBD1	TRBV11-2	TRBJ2-2	-	CASSLAFRTGETGTGELFF	TGTGCCAGCAGCTTAGCCTTCCGGACAGGGGAAACAGGCACCGGGGAGCTGTTTTTT
-	TRBV27	TRBJ1-6	-	CASSLGGTYNSPLHF	TGTGCCAGCAGTTTAGGAGGGACTTATAATTCACCCCTCCACTTT
-	TRBV7-2	TRBJ1-5	-	CASSRGPNGDQPQHF	TGTGCCAGCAGCCGTGGACCCAACGGGGATCAGCCCCAGCATTTT
-	TRBV14	TRBJ2-5	-	CASSRLMVGKETQYF	TGTGCCAGCAGCCGCCTGATGGTCGGGAAAGAGACCCAGTACTTC
-	TRBV4-3	TRBJ1-5	-	CASSQERAQDKSNQPQHF	TGCGCCAGCAGCCAAGAAAGGGCACAGGATAAGAGCAATCAGCCCCAGCATTTT
-	TRBV7-9	TRBJ1-6	-	CASRSSNRKNSPLHF	TGTGCCAGCAGATCCTCCAATAGAAAAAATTCACCCCTCCACTTT
TRBD1	TRBV5-1	TRBJ1-2	-	CASSLAVDRGGGYTF	TGCGCCAGCAGCTTGGCCGTGGACAGGGGTGGAGGCTACACCTTC
TRBD1	TRBV7-2	TRBJ2-5	-	CASSAFPRGRQETQYF	TGTGCCAGCAGCGCCTTTCCCAGGGGGCGCCAGGAGACCCAGTACTTC
TRBD1	TRBV30	TRBJ1-5	-	CAWSPGQSNQPQHF	TGTGCCTGGAGTCCGGGACAGTCCAATCAGCCCCAGCATTTT
-	TRBV28	TRBJ1-1	once	CASRVVQEGTEAFF	TGTGCCAGCAGGGTGGTACAGGAAGGCACTGAAGCTTTCTTT
-	TRBV2	TRBJ1-1	few	CASSGQGRNTEAFF	TGTGCCAGCAGCGGTCAGGGCAGAAACACTGAAGCTTTCTTT
TRBD1	TRBV10-3	TRBJ1-6	few	CAISESRSGGGNSPLHF	TGTGCCATCAGTGAGTCTCGGTCAGGGGGCGGGAATTCACCCCTCCACTTT
TRBD1	TRBV14	TRBJ1-2	-	CASSEAGTGRNYGYTF	TGTGCCAGCAGCGAAGCCGGGACAGGGCGTAACTATGGCTACACCTTC
-	TRBV5-8	TRBJ2-5	-	CASSLAPRVETQYF	TGTGCCAGCAGCTTGGCCCCCAGGGTTGAGACCCAGTACTTC
-	TRBV5-8	TRBJ2-1	-	CASSLVGAEYNEQFF	TGTGCCAGCAGCTTGGTGGGGGCAGAATACAATGAGCAGTTCTTC
TRBD1	TRBV7-3	TRBJ2-2	-	CASSLLGQGTGELFF	TGTGCCAGCAGCTTATTGGGACAGGGGACCGGGGAGCTGTTTTTT
-	TRBV7-2	TRBJ1-2	-	CASSLGGGADGYTF	TGTGCCAGCAGCTTAGGTGGTGGGGCGGATGGCTACACCTTC
-	TRBV2	TRBJ1-2	-	CASSVVGTPRDGYTF	TGTGCCAGCAGTGTGGTTGGGACTCCTAGGGATGGCTACACCTTC
TRBD1	TRBV5-4	TRBJ2-7	-	CASSRQGNSYEQYF	TGTGCCAGCAGCCGACAGGGGAACTCCTACGAGCAGTACTTC
TRBD1	TRBV10-3	TRBJ2-5	-	CAISESNGQGMETQYF	TGTGCCATCAGTGAGTCGAACGGACAGGGGATGGAGACCCAGTACTTC
-	TRBV5-1	TRBJ2-7	-	CASSLEPGTRGEQYF	TGCGCCAGCAGCTTGGAGCCAGGAACCCGGGGCGAGCAGTACTTC
-	TRBV25-1	TRBJ2-2	-	CASSETYSGRGITGELFF	TGTGCCAGCAGTGAAACCTATTCGGGCAGGGGTATAACCGGGGAGCTGTTTTTT
-	TRBV11-2	TRBJ2-7	-	CASSLGTGTREQYF	TGTGCCAGCAGCTTAGGGACGGGGACTCGCGAGCAGTACTTC